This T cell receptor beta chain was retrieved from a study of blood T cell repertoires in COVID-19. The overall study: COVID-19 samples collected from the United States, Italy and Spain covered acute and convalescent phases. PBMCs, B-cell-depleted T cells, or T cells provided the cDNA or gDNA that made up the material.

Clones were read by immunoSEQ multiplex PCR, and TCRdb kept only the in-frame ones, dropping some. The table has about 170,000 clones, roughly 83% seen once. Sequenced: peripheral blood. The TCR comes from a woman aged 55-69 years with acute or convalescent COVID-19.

The CDR3 DNA sequence: TGTGCCAGCAGCCAAGAGAGGGGACTCATGAACACTGAAGCTTTCTTT. Residues: CASSQERGLMNTEAFF. This sequence joins TRBV14 and TRBJ1-1, with D possibly being TRBD1 (5 bases). The germline V gene has CDR1 SGHDN and CDR2 FVKESK. The V gene lost 0 bases and the J gene lost 0 bases, with 11 bases spanning the gap. The CDR3 extends over 16 amino acids.